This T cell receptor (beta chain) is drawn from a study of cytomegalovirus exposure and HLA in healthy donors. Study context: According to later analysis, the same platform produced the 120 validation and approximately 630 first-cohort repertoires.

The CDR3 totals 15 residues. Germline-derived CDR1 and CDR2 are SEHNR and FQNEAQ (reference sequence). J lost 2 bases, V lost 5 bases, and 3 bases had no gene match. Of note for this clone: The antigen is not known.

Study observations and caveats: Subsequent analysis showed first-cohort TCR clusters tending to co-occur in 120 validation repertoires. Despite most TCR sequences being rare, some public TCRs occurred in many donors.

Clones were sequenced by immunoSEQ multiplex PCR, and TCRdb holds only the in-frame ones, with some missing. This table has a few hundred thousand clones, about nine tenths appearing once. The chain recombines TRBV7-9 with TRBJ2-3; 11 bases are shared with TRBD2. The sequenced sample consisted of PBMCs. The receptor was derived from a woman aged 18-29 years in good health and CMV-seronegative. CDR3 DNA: TGTGCCAGCAGCATACTAGCGGGGGCCACAGATACGCAGTATTTT. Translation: CASSILAGATDTQYF.